A selection of T cell receptor beta chains follows, all from one sample in a study of blood T cells in healthy people across ages. TCRdb fed the 5' RACE reads into MiXCR, producing one record per CDR3 protein. The top ten hold 25% to 30% of the sample, which has approximately 800,000 distinct CDR3 sequences, roughly three fifths seen once. Sequenced material: blood. Receptors were obtained from a man aged 40-50 years in good health. CDR3s include the opening cysteine and the closing phenylalanine or tryptophan. D genes are given only for firm matches. Size values are once, few and many counts, or a class for expanded clones, and some rows have none.

-	TRBV4-1	TRBJ2-1	15	-	CASSQPRDLKYEQFF	TGCGCCAGCAGCCAACCTCGGGACTTAAAATATGAGCAGTTCTTC
-	TRBV12-3/TRBV12-4	TRBJ2-1	14	-	CASSPTNSYNEQFF	TGTGCCAGCAGTCCCACGAACTCCTACAATGAGCAGTTCTTC
TRBD1	TRBV20-1	TRBJ2-7	14	-	CSAGGQGALGEQYF	TGCAGTGCTGGAGGACAGGGGGCGCTGGGGGAGCAGTACTTC
-	TRBV5-6	TRBJ2-7	14	-	CASSTILKEYEQYF	TGTGCCAGCAGCACAATCTTGAAGGAATACGAGCAGTACTTC
-	TRBV7-9	TRBJ1-5	14	-	CASSTDSGNQPQHF	TGTGCCAGCAGCACGGATTCGGGCAATCAGCCCCAGCATTTT
-	TRBV20-1	TRBJ2-3	15	-	CSARWGAASTDTQYF	TGCAGTGCTAGATGGGGGGCTGCTAGCACAGATACGCAGTATTTT
-	TRBV28	TRBJ2-7	16	-	CASSSLQGKDYNEQYF	TGTGCCAGCAGTTCCCTACAGGGAAAAGACTACAATGAGCAGTACTTC
-	TRBV6-5	TRBJ2-7	14	few	CASRSGIEGYEQYF	TGTGCCAGCAGATCAGGGATAGAAGGCTACGAGCAGTACTTC
-	TRBV29-1	TRBJ2-7	15	-	CSVEVQKGVYNGQYF	TGCAGCGTTGAAGTTCAGAAGGGGGTCTACAATGGGCAGTACTTC
-	TRBV5-4	TRBJ2-6	16	-	CASSLGGFSGANVLTF	TGTGCCAGCAGCTTGGGAGGGTTCTCTGGGGCCAACGTCCTGACTTTC
-	TRBV20-1	TRBJ1-2	14	-	CSARVRTAGYGYTF	TGCAGTGCTAGAGTCCGGACGGCAGGCTATGGCTACACCTTC
TRBD2	TRBV5-1	TRBJ2-5	18	-	CASLRKGSGSNVMSEQYF	TGCGCCAGCCTAAGAAAGGGGAGCGGGAGTAACGTCATGAGTGAGCAGTACTTC
-	TRBV12-3/TRBV12-4	TRBJ2-5	19	-	CASSSSSVDSGRSQETQYF	TGTGCCAGCAGTTCAAGCTCTGTGGACAGTGGGAGGTCACAAGAGACCCAGTACTTC
-	TRBV10-3	TRBJ2-7	13	few	CAISRELSYEQYF	TGTGCCATCAGCAGAGAACTGTCCTACGAGCAGTACTTC
TRBD2	TRBV7-2	TRBJ2-5	18	-	CASSRDWRLAGGEETQYF	TGTGCCAGCAGCCGAGATTGGCGACTAGCGGGGGGAGAAGAGACCCAGTACTTC
TRBD2	TRBV20-1	TRBJ2-1	15	-	CSARVSSGGSGEQFF	TGCAGTGCTAGAGTTTCGAGCGGGGGTTCAGGTGAGCAGTTCTTC
-	TRBV20-1	TRBJ1-5	12	few	CSARGSNQPQHF	TGCAGTGCTAGGGGTAGCAATCAGCCCCAGCATTTT
-	TRBV5-1	TRBJ2-5	15	-	CASSYESRGQETQYF	TGCGCCAGCAGCTATGAGTCGAGGGGCCAAGAGACCCAGTACTTC
-	TRBV5-1	TRBJ2-7	16	-	CASSSRRGWNGYEQYF	TGCGCCAGCAGCTCAAGAAGGGGGTGGAATGGTTACGAGCAGTACTTC
-	TRBV25-1	TRBJ1-1	14	-	CASSESWENTEAFF	TGTGCCAGCAGTGAATCTTGGGAAAACACTGAAGCTTTCTTT
-	TRBV28	TRBJ2-3	15	-	CASSPPTGYTDTQYF	TGTGCCAGCAGCCCGCCGACAGGATACACAGATACGCAGTATTTT
TRBD1	TRBV28	TRBJ2-3	16	-	CASSKPAQGYSDTQYF	TGTGCCAGCAGCAAACCCGCACAGGGGTACTCAGATACGCAGTATTTT
-	TRBV29-1	TRBJ2-1	13	few	CSVGEGTYNEQFF	TGCAGCGTAGGGGAAGGGACCTACAATGAGCAGTTCTTC
-	TRBV2	TRBJ2-1	11	few	CASSSLDRQFF	TGTGCCAGCAGTAGCCTCGACCGACAGTTCTTC
-	TRBV2	TRBJ1-2	15	once	CASRRGRTNSYGYTF	TGTGCCAGCAGAAGGGGCCGAACTAACTCTTATGGCTACACCTTC
-	TRBV2	TRBJ2-5	12	-	CASQLIYNEQYF	TGTGCCAGCCAATTGATTTACAATGAGCAGTACTTC
TRBD2	TRBV7-2	TRBJ2-3	19	-	CASSLARGRNGNYTDTQYF	TGTGCCAGCAGCTTAGCCCGCGGGAGGAACGGAAATTACACAGATACGCAGTATTTT
-	TRBV12-3/TRBV12-4	TRBJ1-4	15	-	CASSPPSRVGEKLFF	TGTGCCAGCAGTCCACCATCCAGGGTTGGGGAAAAACTGTTTTTT
TRBD1	TRBV9	TRBJ1-6	15	-	CASSVGQGANPPLHF	TGTGCCAGCAGCGTAGGACAGGGAGCTAATCCACCCCTCCACTTT
TRBD1	TRBV9	TRBJ2-7	15	-	CASSVGTGGLHEQYF	TGTGCCAGCAGCGTTGGGACAGGGGGTTTACACGAGCAGTACTTC
-	TRBV9	TRBJ2-1	13	few	CASSVQGYNEQFF	TGTGCCAGCAGCGTCCAAGGTTACAATGAGCAGTTCTTC
TRBD1	TRBV29-1	TRBJ1-2	11	-	CSAQGGDGYTF	TGCAGCGCCCAGGGGGGGGATGGCTACACCTTC
TRBD2	TRBV29-1	TRBJ2-1	15	-	CSVGSLAGGLGEQFF	TGCAGCGTTGGGTCACTAGCGGGGGGGCTAGGTGAGCAGTTCTTC
TRBD2	TRBV7-8	TRBJ2-5	13	-	CASSLRREGLGYF	TGTGCCAGCAGCTTAAGAAGGGAGGGACTAGGGTACTTC